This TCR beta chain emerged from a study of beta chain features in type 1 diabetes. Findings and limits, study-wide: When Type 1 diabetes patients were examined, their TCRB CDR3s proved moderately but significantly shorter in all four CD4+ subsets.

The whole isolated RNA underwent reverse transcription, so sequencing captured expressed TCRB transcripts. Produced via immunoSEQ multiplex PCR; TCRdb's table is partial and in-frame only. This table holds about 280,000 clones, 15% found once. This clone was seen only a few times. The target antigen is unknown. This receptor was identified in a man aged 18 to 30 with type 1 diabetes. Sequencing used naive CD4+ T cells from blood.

The CDR3 bases are TGTGCCAGCTCACCGGGGGCGGTTGAAAACATTCAGTACTTC. Translated: CASSPGAVENIQYF. This rearrangement joins TRBV18 to TRBJ2-4; D may be TRBD1 (6 bases). The CDR3 is made up of 14 amino acids. The V gene lost 3 bases and the J gene lost 5 bases, with 11 bases spanning the gap. Germline CDR1 and CDR2: KGHSH and LQKENI.